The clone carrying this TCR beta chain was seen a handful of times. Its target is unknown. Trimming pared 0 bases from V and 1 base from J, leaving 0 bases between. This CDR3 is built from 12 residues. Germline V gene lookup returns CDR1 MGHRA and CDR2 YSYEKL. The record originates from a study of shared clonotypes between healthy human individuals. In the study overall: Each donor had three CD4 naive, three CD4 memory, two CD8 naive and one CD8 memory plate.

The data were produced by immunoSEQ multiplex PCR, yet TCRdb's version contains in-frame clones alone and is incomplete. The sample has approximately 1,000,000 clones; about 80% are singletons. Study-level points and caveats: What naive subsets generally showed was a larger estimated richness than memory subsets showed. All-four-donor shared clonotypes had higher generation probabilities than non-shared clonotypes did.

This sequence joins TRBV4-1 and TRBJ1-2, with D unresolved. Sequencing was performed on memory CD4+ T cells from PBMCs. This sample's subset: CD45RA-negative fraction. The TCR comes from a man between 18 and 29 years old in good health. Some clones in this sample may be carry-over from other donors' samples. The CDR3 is CASSQDNYGYTF. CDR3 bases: TGCGCCAGCAGCCAAGATAACTATGGCTACACCTTC.